The clone carrying this TCR beta chain showed up many times. What it binds is not known. Then a second PCR, running roughly 7 to 11 cycles, was carried out with a sample-barcoded 5' primer and a J-beta primer mix. A 12-random-nucleotide template-switch adaptor tagged each cDNA molecule. MiXCR, run by TCRdb on the 5' RACE reads, gives a single entry per CDR3 protein. The sample shows approximately 810,000 distinct CDR3 sequences, under 30% of them seen only once. This specimen belongs to a study of blood T cells in healthy people across ages. Overall study findings and caveats: Roughly linear age-related decline in beta diversity appeared, significant by age approximately 43. Since the PBMCs were unsorted, naive and antigen-experienced cells could not be conclusively compared.

V was pared by 0 bases and J by 5 bases, with 10 bases between. CDR3 length: 14 residues. The chain links TRBV12-3 or TRBV12-4 to TRBJ2-5; D not resolved. The TCR sequence derives from a woman of 80 years or more in good health. The sample was blood. The CDR3 sequence is CASSLANRLETQYF. CDR3 bases: TGTGCCAGCAGTTTAGCAAACAGATTGGAGACCCAGTACTTC.